The source of this T cell receptor beta chain is a study of T-cell reconstitution after alpha-beta-depleted transplantation in children. As to this clonotype: A much larger clone lies one base from this, so it may be a read error.

As it was prepared, the TCRbeta library received unique molecular identifiers. TCRdb re-called the PCR reads through MiXCR, storing one row per CDR3 protein. The top ten hold roughly an eighth of the sample, which has 190,000 or so distinct CDR3 sequences, 13% to 15% seen once. Source: PBMCs from the stem cell graft donor, taken from the stem cell graft. The receptor comes from a human donor who donated a stem cell graft to a child with acute lymphoblastic leukemia.

CDR3 region: CARSLTSGRYEQYF. The CDR3 DNA sequence: TGCGCCCGCAGCTTGACTAGCGGGAGGTACGAGCAGTACTTC. V gene TRBV5-1 combines with J gene TRBJ2-7; 13 bases fit TRBD2. The CDR3 is made up of 14 amino acids. Germline CDR1 SGHRS, CDR2 YFSETQ.